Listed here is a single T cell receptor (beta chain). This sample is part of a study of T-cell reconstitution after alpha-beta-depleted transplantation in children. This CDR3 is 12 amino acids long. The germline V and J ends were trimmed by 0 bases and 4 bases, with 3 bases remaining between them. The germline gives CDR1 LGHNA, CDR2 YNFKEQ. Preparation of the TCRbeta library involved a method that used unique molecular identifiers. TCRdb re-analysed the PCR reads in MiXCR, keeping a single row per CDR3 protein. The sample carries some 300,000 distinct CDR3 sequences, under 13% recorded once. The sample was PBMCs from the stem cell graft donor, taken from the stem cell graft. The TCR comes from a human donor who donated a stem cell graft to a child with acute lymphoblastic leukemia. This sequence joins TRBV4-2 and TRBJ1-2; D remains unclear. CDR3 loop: CASSQDTYGYTF. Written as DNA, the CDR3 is TGTGCCAGCAGCCAAGACACCTATGGCTACACCTTC.